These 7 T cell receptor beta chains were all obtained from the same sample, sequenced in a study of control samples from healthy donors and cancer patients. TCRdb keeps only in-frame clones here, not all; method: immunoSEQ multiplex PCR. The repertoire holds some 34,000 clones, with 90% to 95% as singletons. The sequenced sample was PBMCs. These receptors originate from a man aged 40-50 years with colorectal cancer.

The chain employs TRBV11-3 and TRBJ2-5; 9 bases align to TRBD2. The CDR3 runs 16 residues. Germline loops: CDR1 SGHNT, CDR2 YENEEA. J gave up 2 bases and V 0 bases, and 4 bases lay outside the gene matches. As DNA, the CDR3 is TGTGCCAGCAGCTTAGATGTAGCGGGGGCACAAGAGACCCAGTACTTC. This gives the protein CASSLDVAGAQETQYF.

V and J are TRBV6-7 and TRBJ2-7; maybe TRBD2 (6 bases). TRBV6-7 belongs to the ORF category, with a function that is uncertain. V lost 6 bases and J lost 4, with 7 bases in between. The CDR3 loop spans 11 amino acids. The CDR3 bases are TGTGCCAGCAGGGGGGGTTACGAGCAGTACTTC. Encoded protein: CASRGGYEQYF.

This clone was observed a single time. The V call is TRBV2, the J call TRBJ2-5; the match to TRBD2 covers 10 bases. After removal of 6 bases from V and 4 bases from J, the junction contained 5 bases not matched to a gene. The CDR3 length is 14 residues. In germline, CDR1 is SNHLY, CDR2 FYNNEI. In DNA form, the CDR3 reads TGTGCCAGCAGCGGCGGACTAGCGGCAGAGACCCAGTACTTC. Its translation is CASSGGLAAETQYF. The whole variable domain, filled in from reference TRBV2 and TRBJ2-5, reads EPEVTQTPSHQVTQMGQEVILRCVPISNHLYFYWYRQILGQKVEFLVSFYNNEISEKSEIFDDQFSVERPDGSNFTLKIRSTKLEDSAMYFCASSGGLAAETQYFGPGTRLLVL.

The CDR3 loop is CASSETGQMNTEAFF. CDR3 nucleotide sequence: TGTGCCAGCAGTGAGACTGGACAGATGAACACTGAAGCTTTCTTT. The gene calls are TRBV6-1 and TRBJ1-1; D perhaps matches TRBD1 (6 bases). Germline lookup yields CDR1 MNHNS and CDR2 SASEGT. This CDR3 comprises 15 residues. Trimming shortened V by 3 bases and J by 0 bases, and 11 bases separated the two germline ends.

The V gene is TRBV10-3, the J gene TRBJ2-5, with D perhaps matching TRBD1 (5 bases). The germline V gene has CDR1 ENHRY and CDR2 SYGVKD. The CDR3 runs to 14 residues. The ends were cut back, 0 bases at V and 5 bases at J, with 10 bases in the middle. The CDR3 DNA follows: TGTGCCATCAGTGAGTCTGGGGCCGGGGAGACCCAGTACTTC. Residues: CAISESGAGETQYF.

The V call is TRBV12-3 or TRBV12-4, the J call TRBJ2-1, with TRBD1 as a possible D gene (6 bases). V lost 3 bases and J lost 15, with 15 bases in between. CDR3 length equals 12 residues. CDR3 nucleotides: TGTGCCAGCAGTTTCAGCGACAGGTGGCGGTTCTTC. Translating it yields CASSFSDRWRFF.

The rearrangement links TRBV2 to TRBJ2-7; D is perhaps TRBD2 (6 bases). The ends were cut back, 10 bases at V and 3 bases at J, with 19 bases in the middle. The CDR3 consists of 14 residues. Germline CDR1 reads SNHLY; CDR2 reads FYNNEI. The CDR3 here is CATRPVGGDYEQYF. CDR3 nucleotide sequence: TGTGCCACCCGCCCGGTGGGCGGGGACTACGAGCAGTACTTC.